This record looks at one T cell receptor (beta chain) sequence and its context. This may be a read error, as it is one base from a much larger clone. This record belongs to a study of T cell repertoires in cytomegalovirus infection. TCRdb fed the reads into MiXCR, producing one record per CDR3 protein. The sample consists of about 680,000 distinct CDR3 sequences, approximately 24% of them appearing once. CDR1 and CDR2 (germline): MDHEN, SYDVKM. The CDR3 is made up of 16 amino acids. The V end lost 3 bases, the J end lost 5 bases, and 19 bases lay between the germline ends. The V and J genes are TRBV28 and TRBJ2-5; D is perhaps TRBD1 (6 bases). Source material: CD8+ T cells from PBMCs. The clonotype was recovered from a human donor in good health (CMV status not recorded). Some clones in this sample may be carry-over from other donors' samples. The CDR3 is CASSFPTRTAHETQYF. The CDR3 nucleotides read TGTGCCAGCAGTTTCCCCACCCGGACAGCCCACGAGACCCAGTACTTC.